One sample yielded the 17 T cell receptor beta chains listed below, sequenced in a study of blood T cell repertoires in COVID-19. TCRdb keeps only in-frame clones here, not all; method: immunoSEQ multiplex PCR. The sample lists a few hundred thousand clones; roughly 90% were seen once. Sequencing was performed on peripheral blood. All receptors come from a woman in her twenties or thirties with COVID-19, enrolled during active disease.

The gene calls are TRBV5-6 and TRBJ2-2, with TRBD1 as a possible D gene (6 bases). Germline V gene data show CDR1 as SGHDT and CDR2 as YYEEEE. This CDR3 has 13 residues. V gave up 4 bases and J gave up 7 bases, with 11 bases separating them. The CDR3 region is CASSATGFGELFF. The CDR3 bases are TGTGCCAGCAGCGCTACAGGGTTCGGGGAGCTGTTTTTT.

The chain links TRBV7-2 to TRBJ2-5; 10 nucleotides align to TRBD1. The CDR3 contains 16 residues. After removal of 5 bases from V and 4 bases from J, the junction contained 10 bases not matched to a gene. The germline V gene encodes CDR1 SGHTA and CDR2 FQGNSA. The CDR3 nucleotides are TGTGCCAGCAGCCCCCCCGATAGGGACAGGGGAGAGACCCAGTACTTC. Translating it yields CASSPPDRDRGETQYF.

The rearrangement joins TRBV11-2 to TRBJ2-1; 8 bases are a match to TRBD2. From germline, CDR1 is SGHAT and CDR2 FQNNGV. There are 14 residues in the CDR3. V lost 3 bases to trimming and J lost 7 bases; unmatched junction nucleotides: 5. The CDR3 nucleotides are TGTGCCAGCAGCTTCGAACGGGAGGGGAATGAGCAGTTCTTC. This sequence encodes CASSFEREGNEQFF.

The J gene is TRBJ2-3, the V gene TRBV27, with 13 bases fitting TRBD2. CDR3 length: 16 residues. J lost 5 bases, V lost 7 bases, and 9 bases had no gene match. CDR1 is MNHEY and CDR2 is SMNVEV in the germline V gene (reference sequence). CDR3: CASNLLAGGRLDTQYF. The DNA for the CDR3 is TGTGCCAGCAACCTACTAGCGGGAGGGCGTCTAGATACGCAGTATTTT.

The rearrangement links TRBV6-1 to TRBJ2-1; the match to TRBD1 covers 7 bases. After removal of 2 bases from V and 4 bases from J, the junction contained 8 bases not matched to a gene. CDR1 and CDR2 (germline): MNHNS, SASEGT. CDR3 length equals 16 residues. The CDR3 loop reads CASSERTGVGYNEQFF. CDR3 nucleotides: TGTGCCAGCAGTGAACGCACAGGGGTCGGGTACAATGAGCAGTTCTTC.

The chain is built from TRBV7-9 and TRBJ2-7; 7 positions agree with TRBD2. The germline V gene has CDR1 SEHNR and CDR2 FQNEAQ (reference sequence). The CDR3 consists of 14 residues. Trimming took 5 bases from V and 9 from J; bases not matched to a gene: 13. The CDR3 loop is CASSPGLGSSGQYF. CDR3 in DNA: TGTGCCAGCAGCCCAGGACTAGGATCGAGCGGGCAGTACTTC.

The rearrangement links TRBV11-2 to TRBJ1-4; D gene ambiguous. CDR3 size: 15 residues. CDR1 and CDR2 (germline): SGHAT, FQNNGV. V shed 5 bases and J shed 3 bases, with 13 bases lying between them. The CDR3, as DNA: TGTGCCAGCAGCCCCTTGTTGGGAGCTAATGAAAAACTGTTTTTT. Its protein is CASSPLLGANEKLFF.

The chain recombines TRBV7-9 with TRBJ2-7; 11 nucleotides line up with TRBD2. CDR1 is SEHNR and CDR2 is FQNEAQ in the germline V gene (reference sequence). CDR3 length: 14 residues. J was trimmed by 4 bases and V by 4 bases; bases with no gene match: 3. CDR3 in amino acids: CASSSPSGRYEQYF. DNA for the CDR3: TGTGCCAGCAGCTCTCCTAGCGGGAGGTACGAGCAGTACTTC. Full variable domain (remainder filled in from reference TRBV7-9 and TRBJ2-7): DTGVSQNPRHKITKRGQNVTFRCDPISEHNRLYWYRQTLGQGPEFLTYFQNEAQLEKSRLLSDRFSAERPKGSFSTLEIQRTEQGDSAMYLCASSSPSGRYEQYFGPGTRLTVT.

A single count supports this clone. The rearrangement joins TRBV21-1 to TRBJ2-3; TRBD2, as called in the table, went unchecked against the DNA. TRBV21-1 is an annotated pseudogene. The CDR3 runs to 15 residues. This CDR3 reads CASSSRESLTDTQYF. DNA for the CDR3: TGTGCCAGCAGCTCACGGGAGTCACTCACAGATACGCAGTATTTT.

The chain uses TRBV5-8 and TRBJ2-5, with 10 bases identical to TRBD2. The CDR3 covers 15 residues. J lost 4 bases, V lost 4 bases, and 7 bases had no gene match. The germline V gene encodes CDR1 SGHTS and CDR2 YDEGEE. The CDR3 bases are TGTGCCAGCAGCCCCGGACTAGCGGTCTCAGAGACCCAGTACTTC. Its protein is CASSPGLAVSETQYF. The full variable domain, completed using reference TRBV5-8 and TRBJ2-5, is EAGVTQSPTHLIKTRGQQATLRCSPISGHTSVYWYQQALGLGLQFLLWYDEGEERNRGNFPPRFSGRQFPNYSSELNVNALELEDSALYLCASSPGLAVSETQYFGPGTRLLVL.

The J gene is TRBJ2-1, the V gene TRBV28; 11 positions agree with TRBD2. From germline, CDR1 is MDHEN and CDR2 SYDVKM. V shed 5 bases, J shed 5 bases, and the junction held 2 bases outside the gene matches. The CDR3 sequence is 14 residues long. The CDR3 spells CASSNSGRDNEQFF. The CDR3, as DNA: TGTGCCAGCAGTAATAGCGGGAGGGACAATGAGCAGTTCTTC.

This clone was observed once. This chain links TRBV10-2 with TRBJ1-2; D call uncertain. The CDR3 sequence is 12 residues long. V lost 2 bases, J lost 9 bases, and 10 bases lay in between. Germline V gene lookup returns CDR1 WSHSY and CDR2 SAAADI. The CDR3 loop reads CASSEGEGRYTF. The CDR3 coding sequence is TGCGCCAGCAGTGAGGGGGAGGGCCGCTACACCTTC.

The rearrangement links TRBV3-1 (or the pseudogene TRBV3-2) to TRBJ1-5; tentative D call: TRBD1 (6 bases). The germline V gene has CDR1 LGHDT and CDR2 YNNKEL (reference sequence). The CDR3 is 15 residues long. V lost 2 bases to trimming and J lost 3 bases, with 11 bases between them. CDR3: CASSQYPGDNQPQHF. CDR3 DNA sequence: TGTGCCAGCAGCCAATACCCAGGGGACAATCAGCCCCAGCATTTT.

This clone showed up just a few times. The chain's CDR3 is CASSDSVSSLTDTQYF. Here the CDR3 DNA reads TGTGCCAGCAGTGACTCGGTTTCTAGCCTCACAGATACGCAGTATTTT. This sequence joins TRBV6-4 and TRBJ2-3, with a tentative D call TRBD2 (5 bases). Deletions cut 0 bases from V and 2 bases from J, with 12 bases between. The CDR3 contains 16 residues. Per the germline V gene, CDR1 is MRHNA and CDR2 is SNTAGT.

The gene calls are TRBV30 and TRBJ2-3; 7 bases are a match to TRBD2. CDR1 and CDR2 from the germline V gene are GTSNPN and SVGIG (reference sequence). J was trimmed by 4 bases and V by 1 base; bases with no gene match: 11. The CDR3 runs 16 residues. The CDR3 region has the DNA TGTGCCTGGAGTGGTGGAGGGAGGGCCGTTGCAGATACGCAGTATTTT. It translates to CAWSGGGRAVADTQYF.

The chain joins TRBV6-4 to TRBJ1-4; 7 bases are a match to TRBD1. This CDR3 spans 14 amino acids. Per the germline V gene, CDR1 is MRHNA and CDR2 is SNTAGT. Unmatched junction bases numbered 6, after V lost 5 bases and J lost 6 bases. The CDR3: CASSPGQADEKLFF. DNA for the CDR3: TGTGCCAGCAGTCCTGGACAGGCAGATGAAAAACTGTTTTTT.

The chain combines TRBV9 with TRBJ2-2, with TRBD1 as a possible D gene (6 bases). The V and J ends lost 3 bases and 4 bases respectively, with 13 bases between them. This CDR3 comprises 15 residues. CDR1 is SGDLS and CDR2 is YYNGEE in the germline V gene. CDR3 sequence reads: CASSGTGHLTGELFF. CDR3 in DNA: TGTGCCAGCAGCGGAACGGGACACCTCACCGGGGAGCTGTTTTTT. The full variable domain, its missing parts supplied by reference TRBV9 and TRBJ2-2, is DSGVTQTPKHLITATGQRVTLRCSPRSGDLSVYWYQQSLDQGLQFLIQYYNGEERAKGNILERFSAQQFPDLHSELNLSSLELGDSALYFCASSGTGHLTGELFFGEGSRLTVL.